This T cell receptor beta chain was observed in a study of blood T cell repertoires in COVID-19. The wider study: Samples taken during acute and convalescent COVID-19 were collected in the United States, Italy and Spain. The analysed material was cDNA or gDNA that came from T cells, B-cell-depleted T cells, or PBMCs.

CDR3 length: 17 residues. V lost 0 bases to trimming and J lost 1 base; unmatched junction nucleotides: 7. The germline V gene encodes CDR1 LGHNA and CDR2 YSLEER. Original processing notes: The authors estimated nucleated cell counts from reference gene primer amplification. This table comes from immunoSEQ multiplex PCR, and its TCRdb copy is limited to in-frame clones, with some not included. The V and J calls and clone size come from that table; D and trimming were worked out from the DNA. This sample carries about 340,000 clones, around 80% of them seen once, and the ten largest clones take about 3%.

The sequenced sample consisted of peripheral blood. This TCR was recovered from a man aged 30 to 45 with active or convalescent COVID-19. This chain joins TRBV4-3 and TRBJ2-5; TRBD1 aligns across 8 bases. The chain's CDR3 is CASSQDRNRGTQETQYF. The CDR3 DNA reads as TGCGCCAGCAGCCAAGATCGGAACAGGGGGACCCAAGAGACCCAGTACTTC.